This T cell receptor (beta chain) was recovered during a study of blood T cell repertoires in COVID-19. Study as a whole: PBMCs, B-cell-depleted T cells, or T cells were the source of the cDNA or gDNA that made up the material.

Original methodology: Researchers report that nucleated cell counts were estimated from reference gene primer amplification. Assay: immunoSEQ multiplex PCR; the TCRdb copy retains only in-frame clones and omits some. The V and J calls and clone size are taken from that table; D and trimming were inferred from the DNA. Of 150,000 to 200,000 clones listed, about three quarters are singletons. This clonotype originated in a woman of 80 years or more with COVID-19, enrolled during active disease. The sample taken for sequencing was peripheral blood.

CDR3 DNA sequence: TGTGCCAGCAGGGGACTACCTGACACAGATACGCAGTATTTT. It encodes CASRGLPDTDTQYF. The V gene is TRBV6-5, the J gene TRBJ2-3, with 7 bases that match TRBD2. Germline trimming cut 6 bases from V and 2 bases from J; bases unmatched to any gene: 5. The V gene's germline CDR1 is MNHEY and CDR2 SVGAGI. CDR3 length: 14 amino acids.